Listed below are T cell receptor beta chains from one sample, sequenced in a study of blood T cell repertoires in COVID-19. Here immunoSEQ multiplex PCR was the method, and the copy in TCRdb shows in-frame clones only, minus some. The sample has some 130,000 clones; over 60% are singletons. The source material was peripheral blood. These TCRs come from a woman aged 70-85 years with acute or convalescent COVID-19. CDR3s include the opening cysteine and the closing phenylalanine or tryptophan. A D gene is named only where the DNA matches it firmly. Rows give clone size only sometimes, using once, few, many, or a class for an expanded clone.

cdr3_nt cdr3_aa d_call j_call v_call clone_size cdr3_length
TGTGCCAGTAGTTTCAGGGGGGTGGCGAACACCGGGGAGCTGTTTTTT CASSFRGVANTGELFF NA TRBJ2-2 TRBV19 NA 16
TGTGCCAGCAGTTACTCCCAGGGGTACGAGCAGTACTTC CASSYSQGYEQYF NA TRBJ2-7 TRBV6-5 NA 13
TGCGCCAGCACCTCGGACTCTCTTTCCACCGGGGAGCTGTTTTTT CASTSDSLSTGELFF NA TRBJ2-2 TRBV10-1 NA 15
TGCGCCAGCAGCCCTAGCGGGGGGCGGTACAATGAGCAGTTCTTC CASSPSGGRYNEQFF TRBD2 TRBJ2-1 TRBV10-1 NA 15
TGTGCCAGTTCTACCGGGATAAACTATGGCTACACCTTC CASSTGINYGYTF NA TRBJ1-2 TRBV19 NA 13
TGTGCCAGCGAAGGCGGGGCGGGGGGCTACAATGAGCAGTTCTTC CASEGGAGGYNEQFF TRBD2 TRBJ2-1 TRBV6-5 few 15
TGTGCCAGCAGCTCCGGGGCGACTAGCGACACAGATACGCAGTATTTT CASSSGATSDTDTQYF TRBD2 TRBJ2-3 TRBV7-9 NA 16
TGTGCCATCAGTGATCGAGGCACTGAAGCTTTCTTT CAISDRGTEAFF NA TRBJ1-1 TRBV10-3 NA 12
TGTGCCAGCAGCTCCTCCCGAACTAGCGGAGTCTACGAGCAGTACTTC CASSSSRTSGVYEQYF TRBD2 TRBJ2-7 TRBV7-8 few 16
TGCGCCAGCAGCCGGACCCCCTCGGAGGGTGAAGCTTTCTTT CASSRTPSEGEAFF NA TRBJ1-1 TRBV5-1 NA 14
TGTGCCAGCAGTTACGTTTCGACAGGACTGAACACTGAAGCTTTCTTT CASSYVSTGLNTEAFF NA TRBJ1-1 TRBV6-5 NA 16
TGCGCCAGCAGTGGAGGGTCCCAACTAACTAATGAAAAACTGTTTTTT CASSGGSQLTNEKLFF NA TRBJ1-4 TRBV23-1 NA 16
TGTGCCAGCAGTTCCGGGACTAGCGGGACATTCTCCTACAATGAGCAGTTCTTC CASSSGTSGTFSYNEQFF TRBD2 TRBJ2-1 TRBV28 NA 18
TGTGCCAGCAGCGTGGGCAGGAACCGCAATCAGCCCCAGCATTTT CASSVGRNRNQPQHF NA TRBJ1-5 TRBV5-5 NA 15
TGTGCCACGCTAAACAGGGCATTGGTCCTCCACTTT CATLNRALVLHF NA TRBJ1-6 TRBV6-5 NA 12
TGTGCCAGCAGACCCTTTCTAGCGGGAGGGGCCGAGACCCAGTACTTC CASRPFLAGGAETQYF TRBD2 TRBJ2-5 TRBV13 NA 16
TGTGCCAGCAGCTCGGGACAGGGGGGGCAAGAGACCCAGTACTTC CASSSGQGGQETQYF TRBD1 TRBJ2-5 TRBV7-2 NA 15
TGCGCCAGCAGCTTGGAATCGGGTGAGACCCAGTACTTC CASSLESGETQYF NA TRBJ2-5 TRBV5-1 NA 13
TGTGCCAGCAGCCCCTCAAGGAGCTCCTACAATGAGCAGTTCTTC CASSPSRSSYNEQFF NA TRBJ2-1 TRBV7-2 NA 15
TGCGCCAGCAGCTCCGGGGACAGGGGCACGAGTGAGCAGTTCTTC CASSSGDRGTSEQFF TRBD1 TRBJ2-1 TRBV5-1 NA 15
TGTGCCAGCAGCTACCCGGACAGGGTCCATGGCTACACCTTC CASSYPDRVHGYTF TRBD1 TRBJ1-2 TRBV7-2 NA 14
TGTGCCAGCAGCGTAGGTCTTGGTATCAGGAGGGTATCGGACAATGAGCAGTTCTTC CASSVGLGIRRVSDNEQFF NA TRBJ2-1 TRBV9 NA 19
TGCAGCGTTGCCCTACTAGCCGGAGATACGCAGTATTTT CSVALLAGDTQYF NA TRBJ2-3 TRBV29-1 NA 13
TGTGCCAGCAGCGTAGGGGCAGGTCAGAACACTGAAGCTTTCTTT CASSVGAGQNTEAFF NA TRBJ1-1 TRBV9 NA 15
TGTGCCAGCACCTCTCGCGGCATCGGTGGCTACACCTTC CASTSRGIGGYTF NA TRBJ1-2 TRBV28 many 13
TGTGCCAGCAGCGAGGGGGCGGCCTGGCACAATGAGCAGTTCTTC CASSEGAAWHNEQFF TRBD1 TRBJ2-1 TRBV9 NA 15
TGTGCCTGGAGTGACGGTAGCTTTGAGCAGTTCTTC CAWSDGSFEQFF NA TRBJ2-1 TRBV30 NA 12
TGTGCCAGCAGCTTAGTGAGGACAGGGTTATACGAGCAGTACTTC CASSLVRTGLYEQYF TRBD1 TRBJ2-7 TRBV11-2 NA 15
TGTGCCTGGAGTGTAGGAGGCGCAACCTACGAGCAGTACTTC CAWSVGGATYEQYF NA TRBJ2-7 TRBV30 NA 14
TGTGCCAGCAGCTACAGACAGGCCGGGGAGCTGTTTTTT CASSYRQAGELFF NA TRBJ2-2 TRBV7-2 NA 13
TGTGCCAGCAGCCCCACGACAGGGGGCGGGGCCAACGTCCTGACTTTC CASSPTTGGGANVLTF TRBD1 TRBJ2-6 TRBV28 once 16
TGCGCCAGCAGTGAGTCCCCGCGTTATGGCTACACCTTC CASSESPRYGYTF NA TRBJ1-2 TRBV10-1 NA 13
TGTGCCAGCCGGGGAGGGGTAAAGACCCAGTACTTC CASRGGVKTQYF TRBD2 TRBJ2-5 TRBV2 few 12
TGTGCCAGCAGTTTAAGCGGAGGGGCGGAGACCCAGTACTTC CASSLSGGAETQYF NA TRBJ2-5 TRBV28 few 14
TGCGCCAGCAGTGAGTCGACAGGGAGAGGCCCCAACAATGAGCAGTTCTTC CASSESTGRGPNNEQFF TRBD1 TRBJ2-1 TRBV10-1 NA 17
TGTGCCAGCCAGCCGAACCAGGGGACCTATGGCTACACCTTC CASQPNQGTYGYTF NA TRBJ1-2 TRBV7-2 NA 14
TGTGCCAGCAGCCAAGTTCGGAGTAATTCACCCCTCCACTTT CASSQVRSNSPLHF NA TRBJ1-6 TRBV14 NA 14
TGTGCCAGCAGCTTATCAGGGGGTTATAGCAATCAGCCCCAGCATTTT CASSLSGGYSNQPQHF TRBD1 TRBJ1-5 TRBV7-9 once 16
TGTGCCAGCAGCTTATTTCAGATCACCACAGATACGCAGTATTTT CASSLFQITTDTQYF NA TRBJ2-3 TRBV7-8 few 15